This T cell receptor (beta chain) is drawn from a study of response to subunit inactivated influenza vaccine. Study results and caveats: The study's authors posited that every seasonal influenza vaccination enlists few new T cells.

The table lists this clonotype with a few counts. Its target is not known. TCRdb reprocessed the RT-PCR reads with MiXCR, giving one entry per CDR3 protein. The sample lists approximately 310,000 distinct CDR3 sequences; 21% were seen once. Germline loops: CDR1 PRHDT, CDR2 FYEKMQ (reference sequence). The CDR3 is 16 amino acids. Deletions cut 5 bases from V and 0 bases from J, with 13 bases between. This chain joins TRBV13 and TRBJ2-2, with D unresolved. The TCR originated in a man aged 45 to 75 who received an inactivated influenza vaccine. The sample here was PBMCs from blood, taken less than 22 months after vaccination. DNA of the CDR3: TGTGCCAGCAGCATGAGGCAGGCTGCGAACACCGGGGAGCTGTTTTTT. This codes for CASSMRQAANTGELFF.